In this sample, the clone carrying this TCR beta chain turned up many times. The data derive from a study of T-cell reconstitution after alpha-beta-depleted transplantation in children. Per the germline V gene, CDR1 is MNHEY and CDR2 is SVGAGI. The ends were cut back, 6 bases at V and 1 base at J, with 11 bases in the middle. This CDR3 is 14 amino acids long. Molecular barcoding with unique molecular identifiers was used for the TCRbeta library. MiXCR, applied by TCRdb to the PCR reads, yields one record per CDR3 protein. The sample records 240,000 or so distinct CDR3 sequences, approximately 12% being singletons.

V is TRBV6-5 and J is TRBJ2-3; D remains unclear. Sequenced material: PBMCs from the stem cell graft donor, taken from the stem cell graft. This TCR was sampled from a human donor who donated a stem cell graft to a child with acute lymphoblastic leukemia. The CDR3 DNA reads as TGTGCCAGCAGCCTAGGACCTCGCACAGATACGCAGTATTTT. It yields the protein CASSLGPRTDTQYF.